The sequence of this T cell receptor beta chain was determined in a study of T cell responses to AZD1222 COVID-19 vaccine. The method was immunoSEQ multiplex PCR; TCRdb's version includes in-frame clones alone and lacks a portion of them. The sample holds some 120,000 clones; roughly 85% are singletons and the top ten take roughly 3.7%. The germline V gene has CDR1 MDHEN and CDR2 SYDVKM. V was clipped by 5 bases and J by 11 bases, with 13 bases between them. The CDR3 loop spans 12 amino acids. The starting material was peripheral blood, obtained on day 0 of MenACWY control vaccination. The chain is built from TRBV28 and TRBJ1-5; D is unresolved. This sequence originates from an adult in good health. CDR3 region: CASSPLAGSQHF. In DNA form, the CDR3 reads TGTGCCAGCAGTCCCCTGGCGGGGTCCCAGCATTTT.